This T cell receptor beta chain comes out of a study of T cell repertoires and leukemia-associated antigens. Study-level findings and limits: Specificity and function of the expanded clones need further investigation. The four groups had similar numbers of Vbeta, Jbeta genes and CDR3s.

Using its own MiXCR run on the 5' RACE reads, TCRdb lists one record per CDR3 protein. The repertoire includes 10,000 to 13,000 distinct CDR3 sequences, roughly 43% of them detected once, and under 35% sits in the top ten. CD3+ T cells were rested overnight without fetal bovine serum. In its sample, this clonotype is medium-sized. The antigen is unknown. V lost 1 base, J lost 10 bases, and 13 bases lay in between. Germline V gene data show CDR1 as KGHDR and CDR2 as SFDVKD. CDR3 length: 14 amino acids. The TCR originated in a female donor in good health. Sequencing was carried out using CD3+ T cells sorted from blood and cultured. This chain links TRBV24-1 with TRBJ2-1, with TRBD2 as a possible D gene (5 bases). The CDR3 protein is CATSDLVQPGEQFF. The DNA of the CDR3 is TGTGCCACCAGTGATTTAGTGCAACCGGGGGAGCAGTTCTTC.